One sample yielded the 20 T cell receptor beta chains listed below, sequenced in a study of control samples from healthy donors and cancer patients. The repertoire was sequenced with immunoSEQ multiplex PCR; TCRdb's copy has only in-frame clones and lacks some. The sample includes about 95,000 clones, around 81% of them seen just once. The sequencing sample was made of blood. Source of these receptors: a man under 40 in good health.

The chain combines TRBV25-1 with TRBJ1-6, with D possibly matching TRBD1 (6 bases). V was clipped by 5 bases and J by 14 bases, with 16 bases between them. The germline gives CDR1 MGHDK, CDR2 SYGVNS. The CDR3 consists of 13 residues. CDR3 residues: CASSIQGTLTLHF. CDR3 sequence (DNA): TGTGCCAGCAGTATCCAGGGGACTTTAACCCTCCACTTT.

J is TRBJ2-1 and V is TRBV6-5, with 8 positions matching TRBD1. There are 13 residues in the CDR3. Germline CDR1 MNHEY, CDR2 SVGAGI. The J segment lost 7 bases and the V segment lost 10 bases, leaving 9 bases of the junction unmatched. Here the CDR3 DNA reads TGTGCCACCGCACGACAGGGGCCGAATGAGCAGTTCTTC. It yields the protein CATARQGPNEQFF.

The CDR3 region has the DNA TGTGCCAGCAGCTTAAGGGTTGCAGGGAGCCACCTCGGGGAGACCCAGTACTTC. Translated: CASSLRVAGSHLGETQYF. The V call is TRBV7-9, the J call TRBJ2-5; D may match TRBD1 or TRBD2 (5 bases each). The V end was cut by 2 bases, the J end by 5 bases, with 24 bases between. Looked up from germline, CDR1 is SEHNR and CDR2 is FQNEAQ (reference sequence). The CDR3 contains 18 residues.

The CDR3 DNA reads as TGTGCCAGCAGTTCGATGACTAGCACAGATACGCAGTATTTT. It yields the protein CASSSMTSTDTQYF. The V call is TRBV27, the J call TRBJ2-3; D ambiguous. From germline, CDR1 is MNHEY and CDR2 SMNVEV (reference sequence). V was clipped by 4 bases and J by 0 bases, with 8 bases between them. The CDR3 totals 14 residues.

The chain combines TRBV25-1 with TRBJ1-6, with 7 positions matching TRBD1. Per germline, CDR1 MGHDK and CDR2 SYGVNS. With 0 bases clipped from V and 9 bases from J, the junction kept 5 bases outside the gene matches. This CDR3 region has 15 residues. CDR3 in amino acids: CASSEYGGGSSPLHF. The CDR3 DNA reads TGTGCCAGCAGTGAATACGGAGGGGGCAGTTCACCCCTCCACTTT.

The rearrangement joins TRBV30 to TRBJ2-3; 7 bases map to TRBD2. With 6 bases clipped from V and 2 bases from J, the junction kept 11 bases outside the gene matches. This CDR3 is 15 amino acids long. Germline V gene lookup returns CDR1 GTSNPN and CDR2 SVGIG (reference sequence). The CDR3 bases are TGTGCCTGTAACCAACGGGGGGTCCCCACAGATACGCAGTATTTT. Translated, it gives CACNQRGVPTDTQYF.

This clone was counted between two and nine times. The gene calls are TRBV29-1 and TRBJ2-5; TRBD1 matches 7 bases. The V gene's germline CDR1 is SQVTM and CDR2 ANQGSEA. The CDR3 covers 13 residues. Trimming removed 6 bases from V and 5 bases from J; junction bases left unmatched: 9. DNA of the CDR3: TGCAGCGTCGCCAAGGGGGCGGGCGAGACCCAGTACTTC. Protein sequence: CSVAKGAGETQYF.

The rearrangement links TRBV15 to TRBJ2-3; TRBD2 agrees at 15 bases. J gave up 1 base and V 3 bases, and 11 bases lay outside the gene matches. This CDR3 has 20 residues. The germline gives CDR1 LNHNV, CDR2 YYDKDF (reference sequence). The CDR3 DNA reads as TGTGCCACCAGCAGGGCCCGGGGACTAGCGGGGGGCCCGGGCACAGATACGCAGTATTTT. Protein product: CATSRARGLAGGPGTDTQYF. Full variable domain (missing parts from reference TRBV15 and TRBJ2-3): DAMVIQNPRYQVTQFGKPVTLSCSQTLNHNVMYWYQQKSSQAPKLLFHYYDKDFNNEADTPDNFQSRRPNTSFCFLDIRSPGLGDTAMYLCATSRARGLAGGPGTDTQYFGPGTRLTVL.

The gene calls are TRBV7-9 and TRBJ1-3; D unresolved. Per the germline V gene, CDR1 is SEHNR and CDR2 is FQNEAQ (reference sequence). Trimming took 0 bases from V and 0 from J, leaving 6 bases between them. The CDR3 spans 15 residues. The CDR3 sequence: CASSLAAPSGNTIYF. In DNA form, the CDR3 reads TGTGCCAGCAGCTTAGCGGCCCCCTCTGGAAACACCATATATTTT.

This chain connects TRBV7-9 to TRBJ1-1; no firm D call. The CDR3 totals 13 residues. Per the germline V gene, CDR1 is SEHNR and CDR2 is FQNEAQ (reference sequence). Between the trimmed V and J ends, which lost 3 bases and 2 bases, there was a span of 7 bases. CDR3: CASSLQPNTEAFF. As DNA, the CDR3 is TGTGCCAGCAGCTTGCAACCTAACACTGAAGCTTTCTTT.

This clone was recorded at least ten times. The chain employs TRBV27 and TRBJ2-1, with TRBD2 as a possible D gene (7 bases). Germline V gene data show CDR1 as MNHEY and CDR2 as SMNVEV (reference sequence). The CDR3 loop spans 15 amino acids. Trimming left V 5 bases short and J 4 bases short, with 15 bases between. CDR3 sequence reads: CASSQAGEGYNEQFF. The CDR3 DNA is TGTGCCAGCAGTCAAGCAGGGGAGGGGTACAATGAGCAGTTCTTC.

The chain employs TRBV4-1 and TRBJ1-4; D uncertain. V lost 4 bases and J 5 bases, leaving 11 bases between the germline ends. Germline CDR1 is MGHRA and CDR2 is YSYEKL. The CDR3 contains 14 residues. CDR3 in DNA: TGCGCCAGCAGCCCTCGGACGGGGAATGAAAAACTGTTTTTT. The encoded protein is CASSPRTGNEKLFF.

V is TRBV28 and J is TRBJ2-3; 9 nucleotides agree with TRBD2. Unmatched junction bases numbered 1, after V lost 6 bases and J lost 0 bases. The CDR3 sequence is 14 residues long. Germline CDR1 is MDHEN and CDR2 is SYDVKM. For the CDR3, the DNA is TGTGCCAGCAGAGCGGGGGGTAGCACAGATACGCAGTATTTT. Translation gives CASRAGGSTDTQYF. Drawing the rest from reference TRBV28 and TRBJ2-3, the complete variable domain is DVKVTQSSRYLVKRTGEKVFLECVQDMDHENMFWYRQDPGLGLRLIYFSYDVKMKEKGDIPEGYSVSREKKERFSLILESASTNQTSMYLCASRAGGSTDTQYFGPGTRLTVL.

In its sample, this clone was seen once. V gene TRBV7-9 combines with J gene TRBJ2-5; TRBD1 might be the D (7 bases). With 5 bases removed from V and 5 bases from J, the gap between germline ends came to 9 bases. CDR3 size: 12 residues. From germline, CDR1 is SEHNR and CDR2 FQNEAQ (reference sequence). The CDR3 reads CASSGGGETQYF. The CDR3 region has the DNA TGTGCCAGCAGCGGAGGGGGCGAGACCCAGTACTTC. The complete variable domain, with remaining parts taken from reference TRBV7-9 and TRBJ2-5, reads DTGVSQNPRHKITKRGQNVTFRCDPISEHNRLYWYRQTLGQGPEFLTYFQNEAQLEKSRLLSDRFSAERPKGSFSTLEIQRTEQGDSAMYLCASSGGGETQYFGPGTRLLVL.

As regards this clone: Its ends do not fully match the called genes, so a read error is possible. The V and J genes are TRBV5-1 and TRBJ2-3; TRBD2 aligns across 11 bases. The CDR3 length is 15 residues. The germline CDR1 and CDR2 sequences are SGHRS and YFSETQ. The CDR3, as DNA: TGCGCCAGCAACTTGGTCGGGACTAGCGGAGATACGCAGTATTTT. Amino acids: CASNLVGTSGDTQYF.

V is TRBV7-8 and J is TRBJ2-1; 9 bases match TRBD1. J was trimmed by 7 bases and V by 5 bases; bases with no gene match: 9. This CDR3 contains 15 residues. Germline V CDR1 and CDR2: SGHVS, FQNEAQ. CDR3 coding DNA: TGTGCCAGCAGCGCGACAGGGGGAGGGATAAATGAGCAGTTCTTC. It translates to CASSATGGGINEQFF. Complete variable domain (other parts from reference TRBV7-8 and TRBJ2-1): GAGVSQSPRYKVAKRGQDVALRCDPISGHVSLFWYQQALGQGPEFLTYFQNEAQLDKSGLPSDRFFAERPEGSVSTLKIQRTQQEDSAVYLCASSATGGGINEQFFGPGTRLTVL.

The chain couples TRBV5-6 to TRBJ1-2, with D tentatively TRBD1 (6 bases). V lost 1 base and J lost 7, with 20 bases in between. Germline CDR1 is SGHDT and CDR2 is YYEEEE. The length of the CDR3 is 16 residues. CDR3 amino acids: CASSLFLGQVPAGYTF. As DNA, the CDR3 is TGTGCCAGCAGCTTGTTTTTGGGACAAGTTCCGGCTGGCTACACCTTC.

The gene calls are TRBV19 and TRBJ1-1; a weak D match, TRBD1 (5 bases). Trimming took off 5 bases at V and 3 bases at J, with 10 bases between the two ends. CDR1 LNHDA and CDR2 SQIVND come from the germline V gene (reference sequence). This CDR3 is 13 amino acids long. The CDR3 DNA is TGTGCCAGTAGTTCTGGGACGGACACTGAAGCTTTCTTT. Translation: CASSSGTDTEAFF.

J is TRBJ1-1 and V is TRBV25-1; 8 bases map to TRBD1. Germline loops: CDR1 MGHDK, CDR2 SYGVNS. The CDR3 has 14 residues. Germline trimming cut 2 bases from V and 10 bases from J; bases unmatched to any gene: 9. Here the CDR3 reads CASSEQTSGGTAFF. DNA of the CDR3: TGTGCCAGCAGTGAACAAACCTCAGGGGGCACAGCTTTCTTT.

V usage is TRBV7-9 and J usage is TRBJ1-2; D is ambiguous. The CDR3 consists of 17 residues. V was shortened by 2 bases and J by 2 bases, with 18 bases between the two germline ends. Germline V CDR1 and CDR2: SEHNR, FQNEAQ (reference sequence). The CDR3 reads CASSLRRNGEKNYGYTF. CDR3 coding DNA: TGTGCCAGCAGCTTACGCCGAAACGGGGAAAAGAACTATGGCTACACCTTC.